The subject of this entry is one T cell receptor beta chain. Its target is unknown. The source of the sample is a study of T cell responses to AZD1222 COVID-19 vaccine. Findings and caveats of the study: Most donors were white British and more were female, and clonal diversity was possibly underestimated. Unmutated variant regions are reportedly targeted by nearly half of spike-specific TCRs.

Measured with immunoSEQ multiplex PCR; TCRdb has only the in-frame clones, and not every one. The data contain around 180,000 clones, 75% to 90% of them singletons. With 6 bases clipped from V and 4 bases from J, the junction kept 8 bases outside the gene matches. Germline CDR1 LNHDA, CDR2 SQIVND (reference sequence). The CDR3 sequence is 15 residues long. The input for sequencing was peripheral blood, taken on day 0 of AZD1222 vaccination. V gene TRBV19 combines with J gene TRBJ1-5; 8 bases are a match to TRBD1. The source of this sequence is an adult in good health. CDR3 nucleotides: TGTGCCAGTAGCCCATCGACAGGGGATAATCAGCCCCAGCATTTT. This encodes CASSPSTGDNQPQHF.